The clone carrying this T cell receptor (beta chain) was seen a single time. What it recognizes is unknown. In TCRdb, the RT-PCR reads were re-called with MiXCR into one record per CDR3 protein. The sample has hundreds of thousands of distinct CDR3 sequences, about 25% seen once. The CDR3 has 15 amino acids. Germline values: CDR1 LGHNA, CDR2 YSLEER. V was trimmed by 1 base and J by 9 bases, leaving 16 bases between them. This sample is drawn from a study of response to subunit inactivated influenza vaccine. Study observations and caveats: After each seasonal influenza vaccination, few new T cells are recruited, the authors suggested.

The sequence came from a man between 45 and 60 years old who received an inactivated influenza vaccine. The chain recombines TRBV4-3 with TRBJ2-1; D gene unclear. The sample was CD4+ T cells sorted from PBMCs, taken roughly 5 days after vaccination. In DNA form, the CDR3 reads TGCGCCAGCAGCCAAGTTCTAGAAGGGCGTGGTGAGCAGTTCTTC. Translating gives CASSQVLEGRGEQFF.